This T cell receptor beta chain was retrieved from a study of shared clonotypes between healthy human individuals (dated by TCRdb to about 2020). The study in broad terms: The cohort included three men and a couple of women between 18 and 49 years of age. For each donor, three plates each were used for CD4 naive and CD4 memory, two plates were used for CD8 naive, and one plate was used for CD8 memory. Leukapheresis yielded between about 0.9 and 8.9 billion PBMCs per donor. Blood TCR repertoires of about 5 healthy adults were deeply sequenced to estimate repertoire size and the extent of clonotype sharing between individuals. Libraries were prepared and TCR repertoires were sequenced by different laboratories using diverse techniques, in order to increase sequencing depth and limit assay-specific biases. Study-wide conclusions, independent of this receptor: The genetic and exposure-history diversity represented was limited by the small number of donors. Sharing across four donors was observed for around 5% of naive CD4, less than 4% of naive CD8, over 2% of memory CD4, and about 0.4% of memory CD8 clonotypes. Sampling was limited to blood, and TCR repertoires in tissue likely differ from TCR repertoires in blood. Rarefaction of sorted-subset datasets indicated incomplete sequencing despite the large sequencing depth. Pairwise subsampling indicated that sequencing depth was expected to affect the degree of clonotype sharing among donors. Compared with non-shared clonotypes, clonotypes shared by all four sorted-subset donors had higher generation probabilities. Naive subsets generally had larger estimated clonotype richness than memory subsets.

The germline V gene sets CDR1 to SNHLY and CDR2 to FYNNEI. The CDR3 measures 11 amino acids from cysteine to phenylalanine. Of all the DNA, just the CDR3 is kept, 33 bases in frame from base 1. Trimming takes 9 bases from V and 7 bases from J, and the germline ends sit 10 bases apart. CD8 naive samples were CD45RO-negative cells positively selected for CCR7, giving a CD45RA+CCR7+ population that excluded TemRA cells. Donors were healthy HIV-negative adults with no recently reported acute infections or vaccinations. Only Caucasian adults living in Nashville, Tennessee, USA were represented among the donors. Blood was obtained by leukapheresis, after which PBMCs were separated by Ficoll-Histopaque density gradient centrifugation and cryopreserved in liquid nitrogen vapor phase. Analytical flow cytometry was used to check the purity and quantity of each magnetically sorted T cell population. Genomic DNA was isolated from every sorted fraction and measured by UV absorbance on a Nanodrop 2000c.

Of note for this clone: Its target antigen remains unknown. No clone much larger than this one lies a single base away; base qualities are absent.

TCR CDR3 regions were amplified from genomic DNA by multiplex PCR using the deep immunoSEQ assay. Extracted genomic DNA from each cell subset was distributed evenly across all wells of several immunoSEQ 96-well plates, and each plate was treated as a replicate. Each replicate PCR for sorted subsets received around 200 ng genomic DNA, equal to about 30,000 T cell genomes. Purified libraries were quantified with a Qubit 3.0 fluorometer, sized on a Bioanalyzer 2100, and re-quantified with the KAPA Library Quantification kit. Every immunoSEQ 96-well plate was sequenced on a dedicated single-read 150-cycle Illumina NextSeq 550 flow cell. For the original study's pipeline: Because only junctional sequences without quality scores were contained in the immunoSEQ output, filtering matching that applied to full-length reads could not be performed. Sequences were annotated with PyIR, a Python wrapper for IgBLAST v1.9, using IMGT germline references to assign V/J genes and CDR3. Any read was removed if the V/J assignment was weak (E-value above 1e-6), the CDR3 was missing, or the read contained stop codons, out-of-frame junctions, or ambiguous translated residues. A V3J clonotype was defined by an identical inferred V gene, J gene, and CDR3 amino acid sequence. To compute the percentage overlap between repertoires, the number of shared unique clonotypes was divided by the size of the smaller repertoire. Richness of each repertoire was evaluated using RTK rarefaction, the Chao1 estimator, and Recon v2.1 estimates of unobserved clonotypes. Generation probabilities were computed with OLGA for all TCRbeta clonotypes obtained by the gDNA method from several donors. The clones in this table, taken by TCRdb from immuneACCESS, are in-frame only. Not every clone is retained; where verified, under half of the shortfall comes from an unresolved V gene, and the cause of the rest is unknown. V, J and clone size were drawn from that table, and D and trimming were deduced from the DNA. The sample data list roughly 2.1 million clones, and around 93% of these were observed just once. About 1.5% of the sample belongs to the ten largest clones.

The source of this sequence is a young man in good health. Some clones in this sample may be carry-over from other donors' samples. The sample was naive CD8+ T cells from PBMCs. The meaning of the sample's cell subset or site label: CD45RA+CCR7+. The sequence is built from TRBV2 and TRBJ2-1; the D region may be TRBD1 or TRBD2, each matching 6 bases equally. For the CDR3, the sequence is CARGGLNEQFF. The DNA is TGTGCCAGAGGGGGGCTGAATGAGCAGTTCTTC.